Listed below are T cell receptor beta chains from one sample, sequenced in a study of cytomegalovirus exposure and HLA in healthy donors. Clones were sequenced by immunoSEQ multiplex PCR, and TCRdb holds only the in-frame ones, with some missing. The sample yields fewer than 250,000 clones, about 81% seen once. The specimen sequenced was PBMCs. The receptors here all came from a middle-aged man in good health and CMV-seropositive. The CDR3 runs from the conserved cysteine through the conserved F or W. The D gene is left open where the match is weak. The size field is filled for only some rows; it gives once, few, many or a size class.

clone_size: NA
v_call: TRBV13
j_call: TRBJ2-6
d_call: NA
cdr3_aa: CASSLTGSGANVLTF
cdr3_nt: TGTGCCAGCAGCCTGACCGGGAGCGGGGCCAACGTCCTGACTTTC

clone_size: NA
v_call: TRBV6-5
j_call: TRBJ2-1
d_call: TRBD1
cdr3_aa: CASSSPGDRGRYEQFF
cdr3_nt: TGTGCCAGCAGTTCTCCAGGGGACAGGGGAAGGTATGAGCAGTTCTTC

clone_size: once
v_call: TRBV19
j_call: TRBJ2-7
d_call: NA
cdr3_aa: CASTPGGNYEQYF
cdr3_nt: TGTGCCAGTACCCCTGGCGGCAACTACGAGCAGTACTTC

clone_size: NA
v_call: TRBV5-4
j_call: TRBJ1-1
d_call: NA
cdr3_aa: CASSQSGPDTEAFF
cdr3_nt: TGTGCCAGCAGCCAGAGTGGGCCGGACACTGAAGCTTTCTTT

clone_size: NA
v_call: TRBV7-2
j_call: TRBJ2-2
d_call: TRBD2
cdr3_aa: CASSLWGGVTGELFF
cdr3_nt: TGTGCCAGCAGCTTATGGGGGGGGGTCACCGGGGAGCTGTTTTTT

clone_size: NA
v_call: TRBV6-7
j_call: TRBJ1-4
d_call: TRBD1
cdr3_aa: CASSPDRGRPTTTQNNEKLFF
cdr3_nt: TGTGCCAGCAGCCCGGACAGGGGCCGGCCAACGACTACCCAGAATAATGAAAAACTGTTTTTT

clone_size: NA
v_call: TRBV21-1
j_call: TRBJ1-4
d_call: NA
cdr3_aa: CASWGLNEKLFF
cdr3_nt: TGTGCCAGCTGGGGCCTTAATGAAAAACTATTTTTT

clone_size: few
v_call: TRBV15
j_call: TRBJ1-5
d_call: NA
cdr3_aa: CATSRDLGQNSQPQHF
cdr3_nt: TGTGCCACCAGCAGAGATTTAGGACAAAATTCTCAGCCCCAGCATTTT

clone_size: NA
v_call: TRBV13
j_call: TRBJ2-7
d_call: TRBD1
cdr3_aa: CASRPSTGDKYCEQYF
cdr3_nt: TGTGCCAGCAGACCCTCGACAGGGGATAAGTACTGCGAGCAGTACTTC

clone_size: NA
v_call: TRBV30
j_call: TRBJ2-2
d_call: NA
cdr3_aa: CAWRDLTGVELFF
cdr3_nt: TGTGCCTGGAGGGACCTTACCGGGGTGGAGCTGTTTTTT

clone_size: NA
v_call: TRBV5-1
j_call: TRBJ2-1
d_call: NA
cdr3_aa: CASSLGGESSYNEQFF
cdr3_nt: TGCGCCAGCAGCTTGGGTGGGGAGAGCTCCTACAATGAGCAGTTCTTC

clone_size: NA
v_call: TRBV29-1
j_call: TRBJ2-7
d_call: TRBD2
cdr3_aa: CSVEAREGVTGEQYF
cdr3_nt: TGCAGCGTTGAAGCTCGGGAGGGAGTAACTGGCGAGCAGTACTTC

clone_size: NA
v_call: TRBV27
j_call: TRBJ2-3
d_call: NA
cdr3_aa: CASSFRGGIYADTQYF
cdr3_nt: TGTGCCAGCAGTTTCAGAGGCGGGATTTACGCAGATACGCAGTATTTT

clone_size: NA
v_call: TRBV7-6
j_call: TRBJ2-7
d_call: NA
cdr3_aa: CASSPRPGSYEQYF
cdr3_nt: TGTGCCAGCAGCCCGCGGCCTGGCTCCTACGAGCAGTACTTC

clone_size: NA
v_call: TRBV23-1
j_call: TRBJ2-7
d_call: NA
cdr3_aa: CASRPNSGEQYF
cdr3_nt: TGCGCCAGCCGCCCTAATAGTGGCGAGCAGTACTTC

clone_size: once
v_call: TRBV6-5
j_call: TRBJ2-3
d_call: TRBD2
cdr3_aa: CASSWATSGSSDTRYF
cdr3_nt: TGTGCCAGCAGTTGGGCGACTAGCGGGTCTTCGGATACGCGGTATTTT

clone_size: NA
v_call: TRBV23-1
j_call: TRBJ1-2
d_call: NA
cdr3_aa: CASSHFGHIGYTF
cdr3_nt: TGCGCCAGCAGTCACTTCGGACACATCGGCTACACCTTC

clone_size: NA
v_call: TRBV29-1
j_call: TRBJ2-5
d_call: NA
cdr3_aa: CSGRGETQYF
cdr3_nt: TGCAGCGGGAGAGGGGAGACCCAGTACTTC

clone_size: NA
v_call: TRBV6-5
j_call: TRBJ1-5
d_call: NA
cdr3_aa: CASRRQEDSNQPQHF
cdr3_nt: TGTGCCAGCAGACGACAGGAGGATAGCAATCAGCCCCAGCATTTT

clone_size: NA
v_call: TRBV30
j_call: TRBJ2-5
d_call: NA
cdr3_aa: CAWSVMITKETQYF
cdr3_nt: TGTGCCTGGAGTGTAATGATAACTAAAGAGACCCAGTACTTC

clone_size: NA
v_call: TRBV5-4
j_call: TRBJ1-2
d_call: TRBD1
cdr3_aa: CASRAPGQGALHHGYTF
cdr3_nt: TGTGCCAGCAGAGCGCCGGGACAGGGGGCGCTTCACCATGGCTACACCTTC

clone_size: NA
v_call: TRBV11-2
j_call: TRBJ1-1
d_call: TRBD1
cdr3_aa: CASSLAPGQEANTEAFF
cdr3_nt: TGTGCCAGCAGCTTAGCTCCGGGACAGGAGGCGAACACTGAAGCTTTCTTT

clone_size: NA
v_call: TRBV2
j_call: TRBJ1-3
d_call: TRBD1
cdr3_aa: CASSKGQGAPGNTIYF
cdr3_nt: TGTGCCAGCAGTAAAGGACAGGGGGCCCCTGGAAACACCATATATTTT

clone_size: NA
v_call: TRBV6-1
j_call: TRBJ2-3
d_call: NA
cdr3_aa: CASSEQGGTDTQYF
cdr3_nt: TGTGCCAGCAGTGAACAGGGTGGGACAGATACGCAGTATTTT

clone_size: few
v_call: TRBV11-3
j_call: TRBJ1-2
d_call: TRBD1
cdr3_aa: CASSFGTGSYGYTF
cdr3_nt: TGTGCCAGCAGCTTCGGGACAGGGTCCTATGGCTACACCTTC

clone_size: NA
v_call: TRBV11-2
j_call: TRBJ2-7
d_call: NA
cdr3_aa: CASSLDLGKWGHYEQYF
cdr3_nt: TGTGCCAGCAGCTTAGATCTAGGGAAGTGGGGGCACTACGAGCAGTACTTC

clone_size: NA
v_call: TRBV7-2
j_call: TRBJ2-7
d_call: TRBD2
cdr3_aa: CASSLGGLAGAPYEQYF
cdr3_nt: TGTGCCAGCAGCTTAGGGGGACTAGCGGGAGCCCCCTACGAGCAGTACTTC

clone_size: NA
v_call: TRBV5-1
j_call: TRBJ2-7
d_call: TRBD1
cdr3_aa: CASSLAGTGRDEQYF
cdr3_nt: TGCGCCAGCAGCTTGGCTGGGACAGGGAGGGACGAGCAGTACTTC

clone_size: NA
v_call: TRBV7-6
j_call: TRBJ2-3
d_call: NA
cdr3_aa: CASSFQGPDTQYF
cdr3_nt: TGTGCCAGCAGCTTTCAGGGCCCAGATACGCAGTATTTT

clone_size: NA
v_call: TRBV5-8
j_call: TRBJ2-1
d_call: NA
cdr3_aa: CASSPGGGSSYNEQFF
cdr3_nt: TGTGCCAGCAGCCCAGGAGGGGGCAGCTCCTACAATGAGCAGTTCTTC

clone_size: NA
v_call: TRBV19
j_call: TRBJ2-7
d_call: TRBD1
cdr3_aa: CASRRDRGLYEQYF
cdr3_nt: TGTGCCAGCCGGCGGGACAGGGGGCTATACGAGCAGTACTTC

clone_size: NA
v_call: TRBV5-1
j_call: TRBJ2-7
d_call: TRBD1
cdr3_aa: CASSPLTGGPYEQYF
cdr3_nt: TGCGCCAGCAGCCCCTTGACAGGGGGACCATACGAGCAGTACTTC

clone_size: NA
v_call: TRBV9
j_call: TRBJ2-1
d_call: TRBD2
cdr3_aa: CASSVVLAGKGEQFF
cdr3_nt: TGTGCCAGCAGCGTAGTCCTAGCGGGAAAGGGTGAGCAGTTCTTC

clone_size: NA
v_call: TRBV4-1
j_call: TRBJ2-7
d_call: NA
cdr3_aa: CASSQVRSGHEQYF
cdr3_nt: TGCGCCAGCAGCCAAGTGAGAAGCGGCCACGAGCAGTACTTC

clone_size: NA
v_call: TRBV5-1
j_call: TRBJ2-3
d_call: TRBD2
cdr3_aa: CASNPGGPDTDTQYF
cdr3_nt: TGCGCCAGCAATCCGGGAGGGCCGGATACAGATACGCAGTATTTT

clone_size: NA
v_call: TRBV29-1
j_call: TRBJ2-1
d_call: TRBD2
cdr3_aa: CSVLPLPGLAEYNEQFF
cdr3_nt: TGCAGCGTCCTTCCCCTTCCGGGACTAGCGGAATACAATGAGCAGTTCTTC

clone_size: NA
v_call: TRBV18
j_call: TRBJ1-1
d_call: NA
cdr3_aa: CASSPLRGAITEAFF
cdr3_nt: TGTGCCAGCTCACCATTACGGGGGGCTATCACTGAAGCTTTCTTT

clone_size: few
v_call: TRBV6-6
j_call: TRBJ2-4
d_call: NA
cdr3_aa: CASSYSTGKNIQYF
cdr3_nt: TGTGCCAGCAGTTACAGCACGGGCAAAAACATTCAGTACTTC

clone_size: NA
v_call: TRBV5-1
j_call: TRBJ2-4
d_call: TRBD1
cdr3_aa: CASSTTGGAKNIQYF
cdr3_nt: TGCGCCAGCAGCACGACAGGGGGTGCCAAAAACATTCAGTACTTC

clone_size: NA
v_call: TRBV5-1
j_call: TRBJ2-1
d_call: TRBD2
cdr3_aa: CASSRTSGAYNEQFF
cdr3_nt: TGCGCCAGCAGCCGTACTAGCGGCGCGTACAATGAGCAGTTCTTC

clone_size: NA
v_call: TRBV29-1
j_call: TRBJ2-7
d_call: TRBD1
cdr3_aa: CSVAGTGGIEQYF
cdr3_nt: TGCAGCGTCGCCGGGACAGGGGGCATCGAGCAGTACTTC

clone_size: NA
v_call: TRBV5-6
j_call: TRBJ2-2
d_call: NA
cdr3_aa: CASSLADRRRGELFF
cdr3_nt: TGTGCCAGCAGCTTGGCAGACAGGAGGAGAGGGGAGCTGTTTTTT

clone_size: NA
v_call: TRBV6-5
j_call: TRBJ1-1
d_call: NA
cdr3_aa: CASRLQGQNTEAFF
cdr3_nt: TGTGCCAGCAGACTACAGGGTCAGAACACTGAAGCTTTCTTT

clone_size: NA
v_call: TRBV7-8
j_call: TRBJ2-2
d_call: TRBD1
cdr3_aa: CASSQGVPPPLFF
cdr3_nt: TGTGCCAGCAGCCAGGGGGTCCCCCCGCCGCTGTTTTTT

clone_size: NA
v_call: TRBV12-5
j_call: TRBJ2-1
d_call: NA
cdr3_aa: CASGLVQGGPYNEQFF
cdr3_nt: TGTGCTAGTGGTTTGGTCCAGGGGGGCCCCTACAATGAGCAGTTCTTC

clone_size: NA
v_call: TRBV21-1
j_call: TRBJ1-1
d_call: NA
cdr3_aa: CANSTGTGAAETEAFF
cdr3_nt: TGTGCCAACTCTACCGGGACAGGGGCCGCGGAGACTGAAGCTTTCTTT

clone_size: NA
v_call: TRBV19
j_call: TRBJ2-7
d_call: TRBD1
cdr3_aa: CASSFGQATYEQYF
cdr3_nt: TGTGCCAGTAGTTTCGGACAGGCTACCTACGAGCAGTACTTC

clone_size: NA
v_call: TRBV5-1
j_call: TRBJ2-2
d_call: TRBD1
cdr3_aa: CASSLGQGARKDTGELFF
cdr3_nt: TGCGCCAGCAGCTTGGGACAGGGGGCGAGGAAGGACACCGGGGAGCTGTTTTTT

clone_size: NA
v_call: TRBV5-4
j_call: TRBJ2-5
d_call: TRBD2
cdr3_aa: CASRRTSDQETQYF
cdr3_nt: TGTGCCAGCAGAAGGACTAGCGACCAAGAGACCCAGTACTTC

clone_size: NA
v_call: TRBV29-1
j_call: TRBJ2-1
d_call: TRBD2
cdr3_aa: CSDLADTSNEQFF
cdr3_nt: TGCAGCGACCTAGCGGACACAAGCAATGAGCAGTTCTTC

clone_size: NA
v_call: TRBV19
j_call: TRBJ2-7
d_call: TRBD1
cdr3_aa: CASSIVSGGETEQYF
cdr3_nt: TGTGCCAGTAGTATAGTTTCAGGGGGCGAAACCGAGCAGTACTTC

clone_size: NA
v_call: TRBV7-8
j_call: TRBJ1-1
d_call: NA
cdr3_aa: CASSLEEAANTEAFF
cdr3_nt: TGTGCCAGCAGCTTAGAGGAGGCGGCGAACACTGAAGCTTTCTTT

clone_size: NA
v_call: TRBV30
j_call: TRBJ1-1
d_call: NA
cdr3_aa: CAWSVAGLDTEAFF
cdr3_nt: TGTGCCTGGAGTGTTGCGGGGTTGGACACTGAAGCTTTCTTT

clone_size: NA
v_call: TRBV19
j_call: TRBJ2-3
d_call: NA
cdr3_aa: CASTEGPSTDTQYF
cdr3_nt: TGTGCCAGTACCGAGGGCCCGAGCACAGATACGCAGTATTTT

clone_size: NA
v_call: TRBV6-6
j_call: TRBJ1-5
d_call: NA
cdr3_aa: CASSPPGDLNQPQHF
cdr3_nt: TGTGCCAGCAGTCCCCCGGGAGACCTCAATCAGCCCCAGCATTTT

clone_size: NA
v_call: TRBV7-9
j_call: TRBJ1-4
d_call: TRBD1
cdr3_aa: CASSSAGQGANEKLFF
cdr3_nt: TGTGCCAGCAGCTCCGCGGGACAGGGGGCTAATGAAAAACTGTTTTTT

clone_size: once
v_call: TRBV5-1
j_call: TRBJ2-1
d_call: TRBD1
cdr3_aa: CASSPYTGTGNNEQFF
cdr3_nt: TGCGCCAGCAGTCCATATACCGGGACAGGGAACAATGAGCAGTTCTTC